The next 7 T cell receptor beta chains were all read from a single sample in a study of cytomegalovirus exposure and HLA in healthy donors. The protocol was immunoSEQ multiplex PCR, while the TCRdb copy is restricted to in-frame clones and leaves out a portion. There are about 130,000 clones in the sample; 90% occur only once, and around 5.9% lies in the top ten. Sequencing was done on a sample of PBMCs. The source of these receptors is a woman between 25 and 40 years old in good health and CMV-seropositive.

The chain recombines TRBV6-1 with TRBJ2-1; maybe TRBD1 (5 bases). CDR1 and CDR2 (germline): MNHNS, SASEGT. The CDR3 is 16 residues long. V lost 3 bases and J 4 bases, leaving 16 bases between the germline ends. The CDR3 DNA follows: TGTGCCAGCAGTGACCGAGCCAGGGTTCTTTACAATGAGCAGTTCTTC. It is translated as CASSDRARVLYNEQFF.

This chain uses TRBV29-1 with TRBJ1-2; maybe TRBD1 (5 bases). Trimming removed 7 bases at V and 8 bases at J, with 14 bases between. Germline CDR1 is SQVTM and CDR2 is ANQGSEA. The CDR3 spans 11 residues. CDR3 loop: CSATGFYGYTF. In nucleotides, the CDR3 is TGCAGCGCTACAGGTTTTTACGGCTACACCTTC.

The CDR3 sequence is CASSEFVVPSSYEQYF. In nucleotides, the CDR3 is TGTGCCAGCAGTGAATTCGTCGTCCCCAGCTCCTACGAGCAGTACTTC. The V gene is TRBV2, the J gene TRBJ2-7; D gene uncertain. This CDR3 is built from 16 residues. The germline V gene has CDR1 SNHLY and CDR2 FYNNEI. V was clipped by 2 bases and J by 0 bases, with 14 bases between them.

The chain combines TRBV5-1 with TRBJ2-3; TRBD1 matches at 7 bases. CDR1 and CDR2 from the germline V gene are SGHRS and YFSETQ. The CDR3 totals 13 residues. J gave up 0 bases and V 6 bases, and 1 base lay outside the gene matches. CDR3 loop: CASNRGSTDTQYF. CDR3 bases: TGCGCCAGCAACAGGGGAAGCACAGATACGCAGTATTTT. The full variable domain, its missing parts supplied by reference TRBV5-1 and TRBJ2-3, is KAGVTQTPRYLIKTRGQQVTLSCSPISGHRSVSWYQQTPGQGLQFLFEYFSETQRNKGNFPGRFSGRQFSNSRSEMNVSTLELGDSALYLCASNRGSTDTQYFGPGTRLTVL.

The chain combines TRBV5-1 with TRBJ2-7; possible D gene TRBD2, 6 bases. The germline V and J ends were trimmed by 4 bases and 2 bases, with 16 bases remaining between them. The CDR3 covers 15 residues. Germline V gene lookup returns CDR1 SGHRS and CDR2 YFSETQ. The CDR3 DNA sequence: TGCGCCAGCAGCCCAGCGGGCCCCGAGACCTACGAGCAGTACTTC. It specifies CASSPAGPETYEQYF.

CDR3 DNA: TGTGCCAGCTCACTCGCTTTCGGAGATACGCAGTATTTT. Amino acid sequence: CASSLAFGDTQYF. V and J are TRBV18 and TRBJ2-3, with unresolved D. The CDR3 consists of 13 residues. The germline gives CDR1 KGHSH, CDR2 LQKENI. V lost 4 bases to trimming and J lost 5 bases, with 10 bases between them.

Concerning this clone itself: No DNA is shown, since the ends of the CDR3 on it are uncertain; the CDR3 is the one TCRdb lists. The V and J genes are TRBV2 and TRBJ2-7; no DNA check was done on the table's D call, TRBD2. With termini counted, the CDR3 has 12 amino acids. Per germline, CDR1 SNHLY and CDR2 FYNNEI. CDR3 residues: CASSTSGEGQYF.